The present entry profiles one T cell receptor beta chain with its context. Antigen: not known. The data originate from a study of naive and memory T cell subsets. Study-level points and caveats: Over 85% of naive TCR sequences appeared only once, unlike memory subsets. Naive and memory subsets had different power law exponents for TCR abundance.

Both TRBC1 and TRBC2 were covered by a beta constant-region primer of two equimolar oligonucleotides. Nested alpha and beta constant-region primers with the SP2 primer drove four PCR rounds on ligated cDNA. TCRdb itself ran the UMI-ligation and nested PCR reads through MiXCR, one entry per CDR3 protein. Of 120,000 to 150,000 distinct CDR3 sequences listed, over 15% were seen once; the top ten hold about 0.14%. Trimming removed 2 bases from V and 5 bases from J; junction bases left unmatched: 7. CDR1 is SQVTM, CDR2 ANQGSEA, per germline. The CDR3 has 14 amino acids. The TCR was taken from a human donor in good health. Sequenced: naive CD4+ T cells from blood. This chain joins TRBV29-1 and TRBJ2-5, with 8 bases matching TRBD2. The CDR3 reads CSVEFREGRETQYF. The CDR3 DNA reads TGCAGCGTTGAATTCCGGGAGGGCCGGGAGACCCAGTACTTC.